This section outlines one TCR beta chain sequence together with its context. Its specificity is not known. These data come from a study of T cells in Graves' hyperthyroidism and ophthalmopathy. General study results and limits: Appearing also in blood were most of the thyroid clonotypes expanded above 0.001.

The TCR beta CDR3 regions underwent amplification using RNA transcripts as the source. HTBI primers drove first-round RT-PCR of the TCR CDR3. TCRdb called the multiplex PCR reads again in MiXCR, with one record for every CDR3 protein. The profile shows roughly 200,000 distinct CDR3 sequences, around 16% of them singletons. Patients between 18 and 65 years old had hyperthyroidism, newly diagnosed and lasting under 2 months. Diagnosing involved the use of clinical symptoms, serum thyroxine and TRAb, thyroid ultrasound and orbital computed tomography. Germline-derived CDR1 and CDR2 are SEHNR and FQNEAQ (reference sequence). CDR3 length equals 14 residues. Trimming took 2 bases from V and 2 from J, leaving 9 bases between them.

The chain employs TRBV7-9 and TRBJ2-5, with D unclear. Sequenced input: blood. The source is a woman aged 45-60 years with Graves' hyperthyroidism. CDR3 nucleotide sequence: TGTGCCAGCAGCTTACTTTGGGGTCAAGAGACCCAGTACTTC. This encodes CASSLLWGQETQYF.